The sequence of this T cell receptor (beta chain) was determined in a study of blood T cell repertoires in COVID-19. Study-wide context: Spain, Italy and the United States supplied samples that represented acute and convalescent COVID-19. The analysed material was cDNA or gDNA that came from T cells, B-cell-depleted T cells, or PBMCs.

This clone occurred once. In the authors' workflow: Counts of nucleated cells, estimated from reference gene primer amplification, were obtained. Data came from immunoSEQ multiplex PCR; TCRdb stores just in-frame clones and leaves some out. V, J and clone size reflect that table, while D and trimming were determined from the DNA. Of around 68,000 clones in the sample, around 90% were seen once. V was clipped by 2 bases and J by 5 bases; unmatched bases: 3. The CDR3 is 13 residues long. Germline loops: CDR1 MDHEN, CDR2 SYDVKM. Sample: peripheral blood. The TCR was taken from a man in his fifties with active COVID-19. The chain uses TRBV28 and TRBJ2-7, with TRBD1 matching over 7 bases. Written as DNA, the CDR3 is TGTGCCAGCAGTTTAAGACAGGGACACGAGCAGTACTTC. The encoded protein is CASSLRQGHEQYF.